What follows are 31 T cell receptor beta chains derived from one specimen sequenced in a study of spatial heterogeneity in lung cancer. TCRdb ran MiXCR on the 5' RACE reads and lists one entry per CDR3 protein. This sample has 51,000 or so distinct CDR3 sequences, with 7.4% found just once. Time point: blood at routine non-recurrence follow-up after resection. Whole RNA obtained from tumor, nontumor lung or frozen PBMC underwent sequencing without sorting. The specimen comprised PBMCs, sampled at follow-up. These receptors originate from a female donor with early-stage non-small cell lung cancer.

This clonotype was recorded many times. This sequence joins TRBV12-3 or TRBV12-4 and TRBJ1-5; TRBD1 matches 7 bases. The CDR3 loop spans 12 amino acids. The V segment lost 6 bases and the J segment 6 bases; nucleotides outside the gene matches: 2. CDR3 sequence: CASSQGGQPQHF. CDR3 nucleotides: TGTGCCAGCAGCCAGGGGGGTCAGCCCCAGCATTTT.

This clonotype has just a few counts. The chain is built from TRBV5-1 and TRBJ1-1; no definite D call. The germline V gene encodes CDR1 SGHRS and CDR2 YFSETQ. V shed 4 bases and J shed 8 bases, with 12 bases lying between them. CDR3 length: 12 amino acids. The CDR3 here is CASSQEDSEAFF. The CDR3 bases are TGCGCCAGCAGCCAGGAGGACTCCGAAGCTTTCTTT.

Many counts were recorded for this clonotype. The V call is TRBV10-3, the J call TRBJ2-5, with D perhaps TRBD2 (5 bases). CDR1 ENHRY and CDR2 SYGVKD come from the germline V gene. Trimming cost V 6 bases and J 7 bases, with 9 bases left between them. This CDR3 is 11 amino acids long. The CDR3 nucleotides read TGTGCCATCAGAGCCGAGGGGACCCAGTACTTC. Translating gives CAIRAEGTQYF.

This clonotype was observed at least ten times. The rearrangement links TRBV10-3 to TRBJ2-1; D unclear. The V end lost 3 bases, the J end lost 0 bases, and 9 bases lay between the germline ends. CDR3 length equals 15 residues. The germline gives CDR1 ENHRY, CDR2 SYGVKD. The CDR3 DNA sequence: TGTGCCATCAGTGATTGGGATAGCTCCTACAATGAGCAGTTCTTC. It translates to CAISDWDSSYNEQFF.

This clonotype has ten or more counts. The chain combines TRBV29-1 with TRBJ2-3; 11 bases line up with TRBD1. Germline V CDR1 and CDR2: SQVTM, ANQGSEA. J gave up 0 bases and V 7 bases, and 12 bases lay outside the gene matches. The CDR3 runs 17 residues. This CDR3 reads CSARGQGGSSSTDTQYF. The DNA of the CDR3 is TGCAGCGCCAGGGGACAGGGGGGGAGTTCTAGCACAGATACGCAGTATTTT.

This clonotype was seen repeatedly, ten times or more. This chain links TRBV12-3 or TRBV12-4 with TRBJ1-1; perhaps TRBD1 as D (6 bases). Trimming took off 5 bases at V and 6 bases at J, with 10 bases between the two ends. The CDR3 covers 12 residues. CDR3 nucleotide sequence: TGTGCCAGCAGTACAGGGACCCCTGAAGCTTTCTTT. Protein sequence: CASSTGTPEAFF.

In its sample, this clonotype was seen many times. This chain's CDR3 is CASSPSVGRADTQYF. The DNA for the CDR3 is TGTGCCAGCTCACCCTCGGTGGGGCGGGCAGATACGCAGTATTTT. J is TRBJ2-3 and V is TRBV18; D possibly uses TRBD1 or TRBD2 (5 bases each). Germline loops: CDR1 KGHSH, CDR2 LQKENI. V was shortened by 3 bases and J by 4 bases, with 14 bases between the two germline ends. This CDR3 region has 15 residues.

This clonotype was seen only a few times. The genes are TRBV5-6 and TRBJ1-1, with 9 positions matching TRBD1. The CDR3 runs 17 residues. Germline V gene lookup returns CDR1 SGHDT and CDR2 YYEEEE. V was clipped by 5 bases and J by 4 bases; unmatched bases: 15. CDR3 DNA: TGTGCCAGCAGTTTGACAGGGGGGTTTTCTCTGGCCACTGAAGCTTTCTTT. Translated: CASSLTGGFSLATEAFF.

This clonotype was seen a few times. The chain joins TRBV20-1 to TRBJ1-2; D is undetermined. The germline V gene has CDR1 DFQATT and CDR2 SNEGSKA (reference sequence). V gave up 5 bases and J gave up 3 bases, with 13 bases separating them. The CDR3 consists of 13 residues. The CDR3 reads CSASRVEDYGYTF. The CDR3 DNA sequence: TGCAGTGCTTCCCGAGTAGAAGACTATGGCTACACCTTC.

The chain joins TRBV12-3 or TRBV12-4 to TRBJ2-2, with TRBD2 matching over 9 bases. V was pared by 8 bases and J by 5 bases, with 9 bases of the junction left unmatched. This CDR3 spans 15 amino acids. The CDR3 sequence is CASGLAGAKTGELFF. As DNA, the CDR3 is TGTGCCAGCGGGTTAGCGGGGGCCAAGACCGGGGAGCTGTTTTTT.

The table lists this clonotype with a few counts. V and J are TRBV27 and TRBJ1-4; TRBD1 aligns across 9 bases. V trimming: 2 bases; J trimming: 8 bases; junction bases outside the gene matches: 3. The length of the CDR3 is 14 residues. Germline V gene sequence: CDR1 MNHEY, CDR2 SMNVEV (reference sequence). The CDR3 protein is CASSLGQGREKLFF. The DNA for the CDR3 is TGTGCCAGCAGTTTAGGACAGGGGCGCGAAAAACTGTTTTTT.

Ten or more counts support this clonotype. This rearrangement joins TRBV11-3 to TRBJ2-1, with unresolved D. Trimming took off 1 base at V and 1 base at J, with 11 bases between the two ends. This CDR3 has 16 residues. Looked up from germline, CDR1 is SGHNT and CDR2 is YENEEA. Written as DNA, the CDR3 is TGTGCCAGCAGCTTAGGCTATGGGCGTTCCTACAATGAGCAGTTCTTC. This gives the protein CASSLGYGRSYNEQFF.

This clonotype was picked up many times. The J gene is TRBJ1-6, the V gene TRBV7-2, with D uncertain. The germline CDR1 and CDR2 sequences are SGHTA and FQGNSA. With 2 bases removed from V and 10 bases from J, the gap between germline ends came to 9 bases. The CDR3 contains 13 residues. CDR3 amino acids: CASSLNQASPLHF. The CDR3 nucleotides read TGTGCCAGCAGCTTAAACCAGGCATCACCCCTCCACTTT.

V gene TRBV6-1 combines with J gene TRBJ2-7; D ambiguous. With 3 bases removed from V and 4 bases from J, the gap between germline ends came to 4 bases. The CDR3 has 11 residues. The germline gives CDR1 MNHNS, CDR2 SASEGT. CDR3 bases: TGTGCCAGCAGTGACCTTTACGAGCAGTACTTC. Its translation: CASSDLYEQYF.

This clonotype has just a few counts. V and J are TRBV6-5 and TRBJ2-5, with TRBD2 identical over 11 bases. V gave up 6 bases and J gave up 7 bases; unmatched junction bases: 10. The germline gives CDR1 MNHEY, CDR2 SVGAGI. The length of the CDR3 is 15 residues. The CDR3 spells CASRSSGGPPGTQYF. CDR3 coding DNA: TGTGCCAGCAGGTCTAGCGGGGGGCCCCCCGGGACCCAGTACTTC.

This clonotype was detected many times. The V gene is TRBV6-2 or TRBV6-3, the J gene TRBJ1-1; D not resolved. V was shortened by 5 bases and J by 4 bases, with 8 bases between the two germline ends. Germline V gene data show CDR1 as MNHEY and CDR2 as SVGEGT. The CDR3 is made up of 12 amino acids. The CDR3 spells CASSITGTEAFF. The CDR3, as DNA: TGTGCCAGCAGTATAACCGGCACTGAAGCTTTCTTT.

This chain links TRBV7-2 with TRBJ2-7; 11 bases line up with TRBD1. Trimming took 3 bases from V and 4 from J; bases not matched to a gene: 2. Per the germline V gene, CDR1 is SGHTA and CDR2 is FQGNSA. The CDR3 is made up of 14 amino acids. CDR3 DNA: TGTGCCAGCAGCTTGGGACAGGGGGAATACGAGCAGTACTTC. Amino acid sequence: CASSLGQGEYEQYF.

This clonotype was recorded many times. The CDR3 DNA sequence: TGTGCCAGCAGCCGACGACAGAACACCGGGGAGCTGTTTTTT. This translates into CASSRRQNTGELFF. The chain joins TRBV9 to TRBJ2-2, with no clear D. This CDR3 spans 14 amino acids. V gave up 4 bases and J gave up 1 base, with 8 bases separating them. CDR1 is SGDLS, CDR2 YYNGEE, per germline.

This clonotype has at least ten counts. The chain couples TRBV7-8 to TRBJ1-4, with D perhaps TRBD1 (5 bases). Germline loops: CDR1 SGHVS, CDR2 FQNEAQ. Trimming removed 1 base at V and 8 bases at J, with 14 bases between. CDR3 size: 15 residues. CDR3 in DNA: TGTGCCAGCAGCTTAGGAGCCAGGGTACGGGAAAAACTGTTTTTT. It translates to CASSLGARVREKLFF.

This clonotype was recorded at least ten times. The chain joins TRBV7-2 to TRBJ1-1; D is undetermined. V lost 2 bases, J lost 10 bases, and 8 bases lay in between. CDR1 and CDR2 (germline): SGHTA, FQGNSA. The CDR3 contains 11 residues. The CDR3: CASSLYTGAFF. CDR3 nucleotide sequence: TGTGCCAGCAGCTTATATACGGGAGCTTTCTTT.

This chain's CDR3 is CASSPWGLSNQPQHF. The DNA for the CDR3 is TGTGCCAGCAGCCCCTGGGGACTAAGCAATCAGCCCCAGCATTTT. The genes are TRBV2 and TRBJ1-5; D possibly corresponds to TRBD1 (5 bases). Per germline, CDR1 SNHLY and CDR2 FYNNEI. Trimming left V 6 bases short and J 1 base short, with 13 bases between. This CDR3 region has 15 residues. Based on the CDR3 plus reference TRBV2 and TRBJ1-5, the full variable domain is EPEVTQTPSHQVTQMGQEVILRCVPISNHLYFYWYRQILGQKVEFLVSFYNNEISEKSEIFDDQFSVERPDGSNFTLKIRSTKLEDSAMYFCASSPWGLSNQPQHFGDGTRLSIL.

This clonotype was found a few times. This sequence joins TRBV28 and TRBJ2-7; 9 bases fit TRBD2. Germline loops: CDR1 MDHEN, CDR2 SYDVKM. V lost 4 bases and J lost 4; bases outside the gene matches: 5. This CDR3 is 14 amino acids long. In nucleotides, the CDR3 is TGTGCCAGCAGTTCCGGGACTAGCTCTTACGAGCAGTACTTC. Translated: CASSSGTSSYEQYF. The complete variable domain, with remaining parts taken from reference TRBV28 and TRBJ2-7, reads DVKVTQSSRYLVKRTGEKVFLECVQDMDHENMFWYRQDPGLGLRLIYFSYDVKMKEKGDIPEGYSVSREKKERFSLILESASTNQTSMYLCASSSGTSSYEQYFGPGTRLTVT.

The chain employs TRBV12-5 and TRBJ2-1; no definite D call. The germline V gene has CDR1 LGHNT and CDR2 FRNRAP. V was pared by 2 bases and J by 0 bases, with 11 bases between. The CDR3 spans 16 residues. This chain's CDR3 is CASGLFGFSSYNEQFF. The DNA of the CDR3 is TGTGCTAGTGGTTTGTTCGGGTTTAGCTCCTACAATGAGCAGTTCTTC.

The chain joins TRBV9 to TRBJ2-7; D is ambiguous. Trimming cost V 0 bases and J 3 bases, with 13 bases left between them. From germline, CDR1 is SGDLS and CDR2 YYNGEE. This CDR3 has 15 amino acids. Written as DNA, the CDR3 is TGTGCCAGCAGCGTAGGGTGGGCAGGAGACTACGAGCAGTACTTC. Protein sequence: CASSVGWAGDYEQYF.

The chain combines TRBV28 with TRBJ2-7; maybe TRBD2 (6 bases). The V end was cut by 5 bases, the J end by 4 bases, with 15 bases between. The V gene's germline CDR1 is MDHEN and CDR2 SYDVKM. This CDR3 region has 14 residues. In DNA form, the CDR3 reads TGTGCCAGCAGTGTGGGGGGATTAGGGTACGAGCAGTACTTC. Translated: CASSVGGLGYEQYF.

This clonotype occurred a few times. The chain couples TRBV28 to TRBJ1-5; unclear D gene. The CDR3 runs 12 residues. CDR1 is MDHEN and CDR2 is SYDVKM in the germline V gene. V lost 6 bases and J lost 6, with 9 bases in between. The CDR3 protein is CASRVLGQPQHF. DNA of the CDR3: TGTGCCAGCAGGGTGTTGGGTCAGCCCCAGCATTTT.

This clonotype was recorded a few times. V gene TRBV11-2 combines with J gene TRBJ2-1, with D unresolved. Trimming took off 5 bases at V and 5 bases at J, with 16 bases between the two ends. CDR1 and CDR2 (germline): SGHAT, FQNNGV. The CDR3 loop spans 15 amino acids. The CDR3 region has the DNA TGTGCCAGCAGCCTAACTTACCGCCCCCACAATGAGCAGTTCTTC. Its translation is CASSLTYRPHNEQFF.

Ten or more counts support this clonotype. The genes are TRBV23-1 and TRBJ2-3; 10 bases map to TRBD1. TRBV23-1 is an ORF; its function is uncertain. Germline trimming cut 3 bases from V and 4 bases from J; bases unmatched to any gene: 10. The CDR3 contains 17 residues. CDR3 loop: CASSHSPGDRGPDTQYF. The CDR3 DNA sequence: TGCGCCAGCAGTCACTCCCCGGGGGACAGGGGCCCAGATACGCAGTATTTT.

This clonotype has more than one count but fewer than ten. The chain employs TRBV5-4 and TRBJ2-5, with a tentative D call TRBD2 (6 bases). Trimming took 6 bases from V and 4 from J, leaving 19 bases between them. Germline V gene lookup returns CDR1 SGHNT and CDR2 YYREEE (reference sequence). CDR3 length: 15 amino acids. CDR3 coding DNA: TGTGCCAGCACCTCTATCGGGACTGAGGGAGAGACCCAGTACTTC. This gives the protein CASTSIGTEGETQYF.

This clonotype turned up a few times. The CDR3 reads CASSLEMSLSSYEQYF. CDR3 coding DNA: TGTGCCAGCAGCTTAGAGATGAGCCTTAGCTCCTACGAGCAGTACTTC. This chain connects TRBV11-2 to TRBJ2-7; the D is unclear. The ends were cut back, 0 bases at V and 0 bases at J, with 12 bases in the middle. This CDR3 comprises 16 residues. Germline CDR1 and CDR2: SGHAT and FQNNGV.

This clonotype has a count of ten or more. The rearrangement links TRBV6-2 or TRBV6-3 to TRBJ1-4; tentative D call: TRBD1 (5 bases). The CDR3 consists of 11 residues. CDR1 and CDR2 (germline): MNHEY, SVGEGT. Trimming cost V 6 bases and J 8 bases, with 7 bases left between them. The chain's CDR3 is CASSQGEKLFF. The DNA for the CDR3 is TGTGCCAGCAGCCAGGGAGAAAAACTGTTTTTT.